A selection of T cell receptor beta chains follows, all from one sample in a study of shared clonotypes between healthy human individuals. Clones were read by immunoSEQ multiplex PCR, and TCRdb kept only the in-frame ones, dropping some. The sample shows hundreds of thousands of clones, 74% of them seen only once. Source material: memory CD4+ T cells sorted from blood. The receptor set was obtained from a young woman in good health. CDR3s include the opening cysteine and the closing phenylalanine or tryptophan. Each record gives: J gene, V gene, D gene, clone size, CDR3 protein, CDR3 DNA. D genes are given only for firm matches. Some rows have no size entry. The others give once, few or many, or a class for an expanded clone.

J gene: TRBJ1-1
V gene: TRBV5-1
D gene: TRBD1
clone size: many
CDR3 protein: CASSLQGARAFF
CDR3 DNA: TGCGCCAGCAGCTTACAGGGGGCCAGAGCTTTCTTT

J gene: TRBJ2-2
V gene: TRBV11-2
D gene: NA
clone size: few
CDR3 protein: CASSSRGAGAGELFF
CDR3 DNA: TGTGCCAGCAGCTCGAGGGGCGCCGGGGCCGGGGAGCTGTTTTTT

J gene: TRBJ2-4
V gene: TRBV28
D gene: TRBD2
clone size: NA
CDR3 protein: CASSNPGGGLAKNIQYF
CDR3 DNA: TGTGCCAGCAGTAATCCGGGCGGGGGGCTAGCCAAAAACATTCAGTACTTC

J gene: TRBJ1-2
V gene: TRBV13
D gene: NA
clone size: NA
CDR3 protein: CASSNSDRLSVYGYTF
CDR3 DNA: TGTGCCAGCAGCAATTCGGACCGTCTAAGCGTCTATGGCTACACCTTC

J gene: TRBJ2-7
V gene: TRBV10-3
D gene: TRBD2
clone size: once
CDR3 protein: CAISAALAEGYEQYF
CDR3 DNA: TGTGCCATCAGTGCCGCACTAGCGGAGGGCTACGAGCAGTACTTC

J gene: TRBJ1-6
V gene: TRBV2
D gene: NA
clone size: once
CDR3 protein: CASKLTGYSPLHF
CDR3 DNA: TGTGCCAGCAAATTGACAGGCTATTCACCCCTCCACTTT

J gene: TRBJ1-2
V gene: TRBV20-1
D gene: NA
clone size: NA
CDR3 protein: CSASASYGYTF
CDR3 DNA: TGCAGTGCCTCCGCAAGTTATGGCTACACCTTC

J gene: TRBJ1-5
V gene: TRBV27
D gene: NA
clone size: NA
CDR3 protein: CASSTGLTSNQPQHF
CDR3 DNA: TGTGCCAGCAGCACAGGGTTGACGAGCAATCAGCCCCAGCATTTT

J gene: TRBJ2-7
V gene: TRBV11-1
D gene: NA
clone size: many
CDR3 protein: CASSLVPLFSEQYF
CDR3 DNA: TGTGCCAGCAGCTTAGTACCGCTGTTCAGCGAGCAGTACTTC

J gene: TRBJ2-7
V gene: TRBV11-2
D gene: TRBD2
clone size: many
CDR3 protein: CASSFLAVTYEQYF
CDR3 DNA: TGTGCCAGCAGCTTTCTAGCGGTCACCTACGAGCAGTACTTC